This is a list of T cell receptor beta chains from one sample in a study of blood T cell repertoires in COVID-19. Sequenced by immunoSEQ multiplex PCR; TCRdb stores in-frame clones only, minus some. Of 140,000 to 150,000 clones listed, over 75% were seen once; the top ten hold roughly 3.2%. Specimen: peripheral blood. The receptors were gathered from an older woman with active COVID-19. The conserved cysteine and the conserved F or W are not part of the CDR3 here.

v_call cdr3_aa
TRBV7-2 ASGLSSLAYNEQF
TRBV28 ASTDSMPEKLF
TRBV20-1 SASRDETQY
TRBV28 ASTTSLGLAGAPGKGQF
TRBV6-6 ASGQARGSGNTIY
TRBV27 ASSRGSGVSGNTIY
TRBV4-1 ASSQEGSSSGRALGGDTQY
TRBV6-2/TRBV6-3 ASSPAGVYSNQPQH
TRBV12-5 ASGPRGGRHDYEQY
TRBV7-2 ASSLSLRAGADTGELF
TRBV28 ASSLNEPNEQF
TRBV7-2 ASSFRVQASYEQY
TRBV5-1 ASSLGQISGGQETQY
TRBV19 ASSIGTSGRRNEQF
TRBV6-4 ASSPRGGEQF
TRBV28 ASSLGTSGYNEQF
TRBV19 ASSIYGRPGTSGRQETQY
TRBV6-6 ASSPLQNTDTQY
TRBV6-6 ASTRTNEKLF
TRBV7-9 ASSLTGEGQPQH
TRBV5-5 ASSSPVRDTEAF
TRBV6-4 ASSRDRGDGYT
TRBV18 ASSAIGVDTEAF
TRBV7-3 ASSPHGTLAKNIQY
TRBV19 ASSIFLGQGAWEQY
TRBV9 ASSPQGLASNEKLF
TRBV15 ATSRDSGPEQF
TRBV12-2 ASRLARGGTSGASGANVLT
TRBV4-2 ASSQEPGQGPGNTIY
TRBV29-1 SVGTGNSGNTIY
TRBV18 ASSPLSETQY
TRBV7-6 ASSPQYTEAF
TRBV6-5 ASNQGQGEETQY
TRBV19 ASSEQGTSYEQY
TRBV6-6 ASSYPPDRGEPQH
TRBV11-2 ASSLLQGGTEAF
TRBV9 ASSEWTGVGTEAF
TRBV11-2 ASSLIPAVTSGANVLT
TRBV6-5 ASNDRGGYT
TRBV6-2/TRBV6-3 ASSAHRDGYT
TRBV28 ASSFGQGRPNNSPLH
TRBV28 ASSAGTGGSYEQY
TRBV2 ASKGGLAVTGEQF
TRBV10-1 ASSEGTSGRGNEQF
TRBV7-9 ASSPGQGAPWGTEAF
TRBV6-5 ASYGTTHGEQF
TRBV19 ASSEFSKPQH
TRBV5-8 ASTRDTNTGELF
TRBV6-2/TRBV6-3 ASSYDSYNEQF
TRBV5-1 ASSSAASTDTQY
TRBV4-3 ASSQKATTGELF
TRBV4-3 ASSLLGGGETQY
TRBV3-1/TRBV3-2 ASSLRGLAGGETQY